This T cell receptor beta chain was profiled in a study of T cell clusters in autoimmune cytopenias. Study-wide background: The mean age of healthy donor controls was approximately 50 years, the median approximately 59 years. Regarding the study as a whole: Exclusive TRB clusters were almost three-fold more numerous in healthy donors than in active autoimmune hepatitis. TRB repertoire shifts in secondary cytopenia and chronic lymphocytic leukemia mostly reflected lymphoma, not autoimmunity.

TRB was amplified from about 270 ng of peripheral blood genomic DNA per sample. TRB was amplified by touch-down multiplex PCR, primer pools A and B combined. Reprocessing the multiplex PCR reads, TCRdb reports a single entry for every CDR3 protein and omits DNA. This sample's clone table lists thousands of distinct CDR3 sequences. The CDR3 runs to 21 residues. Germline CDR1 MNHEY, CDR2 SVGEGT. Comment on this clonotype: The antigen is unknown.

This same sample was also taken into another study, of T cell repertoires in aging, cancer and after chemotherapy. This second report adds: In each cancer cohort, median generation probability increased across chemotherapy, suggesting thymic output rebounded.

The source of this sequence is a human donor in good health. Sequenced: peripheral blood. This sequence joins TRBV6-2 or TRBV6-3 and TRBJ2-7; no DNA is available, so the TRBD2 call from TCRdb remains unchecked. CDR3 protein: CASSYSGLSGTSGGSSYEQYF.